This T cell receptor beta chain was sequenced during a study of T cell responses to AZD1222 COVID-19 vaccine. Libraries were prepared by immunoSEQ multiplex PCR; TCRdb keeps only in-frame clonotypes and omits some of them. The table records under 130,000 clones, roughly 89% of them present only once. The receptor's source is an adult who received the AZD1222 COVID-19 vaccine. The input for sequencing was peripheral blood, taken 28 days after the second AZD1222 dose.

CDR3 loop: CASSSTANTEAFF. The DNA of the CDR3 is TGTGCCAGCAGCTCGACAGCGAACACTGAAGCTTTCTTT. The chain carries TRBV5-4 and TRBJ1-1, with D perhaps matching TRBD1 (5 bases). Germline V gene data show CDR1 as SGHNT and CDR2 as YYREEE (reference sequence). The V end lost 3 bases, the J end lost 1 base, and 7 bases lay between the germline ends. The CDR3 spans 13 residues.